The 32 T cell receptor beta chains reported below all come from one sample, sequenced in a study of Tregs in tolerant kidney transplant recipients (dated by TCRdb to the late 2010s). Libraries were prepared through the immunoSEQ multiplex PCR assay. TCRdb carries this immuneACCESS record with in-frame sequences only. Its versions omit some clonotypes, under half of them owing to an unresolved V gene in the studies checked, with the rest unexplained. Here the sample has around 50,000 clones; around 82% occur a single time. The ten largest make up more than 4% of the sample. Sequenced input: CD4+ T cells from blood. These receptors originate from a human donor in good health.

The chain combines TRBV28 with TRBJ2-2, with D unclear. Germline CDR1 is MDHEN and CDR2 is SYDVKM. The length of the CDR3 is 14 residues. The V end was cut by 2 bases, the J end by 8 bases, with 12 bases between. CDR3 sequence reads: CASSLGGPVGELFF. CDR3 in DNA: TGTGCCAGCAGTTTAGGTGGGCCAGTTGGGGAGCTGTTTTTT. Combining the CDR3 with reference TRBV28 and TRBJ2-2 gives the whole variable domain DVKVTQSSRYLVKRTGEKVFLECVQDMDHENMFWYRQDPGLGLRLIYFSYDVKMKEKGDIPEGYSVSREKKERFSLILESASTNQTSMYLCASSLGGPVGELFFGEGSRLTVL.

The rearrangement joins TRBV11-3 to TRBJ2-3, with TRBD1 matching over 8 bases. Germline trimming cut 11 bases from V and 6 bases from J; bases unmatched to any gene: 19. Germline CDR1 SGHNT, CDR2 YENEEA. The CDR3 consists of 16 residues. The CDR3 loop is CASASGQGAMADTQYF. CDR3 DNA sequence: TGTGCCTCAGCATCTGGCCAGGGGGCAATGGCGGATACGCAGTATTTT. Combining the CDR3 with reference TRBV11-3 and TRBJ2-3 gives the whole variable domain EAGVVQSPRYKIIEKKQPVAFWCNPISGHNTLYWYLQNLGQGPELLIRYENEEAVDDSQLPKDRFSAERLKGVDSTLKIQPAELGDSAVYLCASASGQGAMADTQYFGPGTRLTVL.

The chain has TRBV7-2 and TRBJ1-3, with D tentatively TRBD1 (5 bases). V dropped 1 base and J dropped 1 base, with 5 bases sitting between them. CDR3 length: 14 amino acids. Per germline, CDR1 SGHTA and CDR2 FQGNSA. The DNA of the CDR3 is TGTGCCAGCAGCTTAGGGGGGTCTGGAAACACCATATATTTT. The encoded protein is CASSLGGSGNTIYF. Using reference TRBV7-2 and TRBJ1-3 for the parts outside the CDR3, the full variable domain is GAGVSQSPSNKVTEKGKDVELRCDPISGHTALYWYRQSLGQGLEFLIYFQGNSAPDKSGLPSDRFSAERTGGSVSTLTIQRTQQEDSAVYLCASSLGGSGNTIYFGEGSWLTVV.

The rearrangement joins TRBV14 to TRBJ1-1; D is possibly TRBD1 (6 bases). Trimming took 3 bases from V and 6 from J, leaving 17 bases between them. Germline V CDR1 and CDR2: SGHDN, FVKESK. This CDR3 region has 15 residues. CDR3 nucleotide sequence: TGTGCCAGCAGCCACAGGGGAGGTGGGGTCGCTGAAGCTTTCTTT. Translation gives CASSHRGGGVAEAFF.

This chain joins TRBV14 and TRBJ2-7, with 9 nucleotides matching TRBD1. This CDR3 region has 15 residues. Trimming took 4 bases from V and 0 from J; bases not matched to a gene: 4. Germline V gives CDR1 SGHDN, CDR2 FVKESK. The DNA for the CDR3 is TGTGCCAGCAGCCGGACAGGGGCCTACTCCTACGAGCAGTACTTC. Protein product: CASSRTGAYSYEQYF.

J is TRBJ1-1 and V is TRBV18; TRBD1 is a possible D gene (5 bases). Germline CDR1 KGHSH, CDR2 LQKENI. The CDR3 totals 14 residues. V was cut by 3 bases and J by 5 bases, with 13 bases left in between. The CDR3 coding sequence is TGTGCCAGCTCACCGACGCCCGGGGGTACTGAAGCTTTCTTT. This codes for CASSPTPGGTEAFF.

V usage is TRBV5-1 and J usage is TRBJ2-7; TRBD2 is a possible D gene (5 bases). The CDR3 runs to 18 residues. Germline lookup yields CDR1 SGHRS and CDR2 YFSETQ. V lost 0 bases to trimming and J lost 0 bases, with 19 bases between them. The CDR3 is CASSLVGVGSAFSYEQYF. The CDR3, as DNA: TGCGCCAGCAGCTTGGTTGGTGTGGGGAGCGCCTTCTCCTACGAGCAGTACTTC.

The CDR3 spells CASSIIGGGAYGYTF. The DNA of the CDR3 is TGTGCCAGTAGTATCATCGGCGGAGGCGCCTATGGCTACACCTTC. This sequence joins TRBV19 and TRBJ1-2; D gene ambiguous. The CDR3 runs 15 residues. Germline V gives CDR1 LNHDA, CDR2 SQIVND (reference sequence). V was pared by 3 bases and J by 4 bases, with 15 bases between.

The chain recombines TRBV5-6 with TRBJ1-1, with D uncertain. Germline lookup yields CDR1 SGHDT and CDR2 YYEEEE. The CDR3 is 13 residues long. V gave up 2 bases and J gave up 4 bases, with 9 bases separating them. This CDR3 is CASSFWSPTEAFF. The DNA for the CDR3 is TGTGCCAGCAGCTTCTGGTCCCCCACTGAAGCTTTCTTT.

The rearrangement joins TRBV28 to TRBJ2-5; TRBD1 is a possible D gene (6 bases). CDR1 and CDR2 from the germline V gene are MDHEN and SYDVKM. The V and J ends lost 9 bases and 5 bases respectively, with 16 bases between them. The CDR3 is made up of 13 amino acids. In nucleotides, the CDR3 is TGTGCCAGTTCTAACAGGGTTGGGGAGACCCAGTACTTC. Residues: CASSNRVGETQYF.

The chain combines TRBV2 with TRBJ1-1; D might be TRBD1 (5 bases). Germline V CDR1 and CDR2: SNHLY, FYNNEI. V shed 3 bases and J shed 11 bases, with 13 bases lying between them. The CDR3 has 12 residues. The CDR3 nucleotides are TGTGCCAGCAGTGAGGGCCCCCCAGGGGCTTTCTTT. Its protein is CASSEGPPGAFF.

V and J are TRBV11-3 and TRBJ2-7; possible D gene TRBD2, 6 bases. Germline V gene sequence: CDR1 SGHNT, CDR2 YENEEA. Trimming took off 2 bases at V and 0 bases at J, with 8 bases between the two ends. The CDR3 extends over 14 amino acids. The CDR3 spells CASSLWRGSYEQYF. The CDR3 DNA is TGTGCCAGCAGCTTATGGCGGGGCTCCTACGAGCAGTACTTC.

The rearrangement links TRBV4-3 to TRBJ2-1, with a tentative D call TRBD2 (6 bases). The CDR3 consists of 14 residues. Deletions cut 4 bases from V and 9 bases from J, with 16 bases between. Germline-derived CDR1 and CDR2 are LGHNA and YSLEER. The CDR3 reads CASSLHTVGSEQFF. The CDR3 DNA reads as TGCGCCAGCAGCCTCCACACGGTCGGGAGTGAGCAGTTCTTC.

This clone was seen repeatedly, ten times or more. This chain uses TRBV5-5 with TRBJ1-5; a weak D match, TRBD1 (5 bases). V was shortened by 2 bases and J by 2 bases, with 11 bases between the two germline ends. This CDR3 has 15 residues. Germline values: CDR1 SGHKS, CDR2 YYEKEE (reference sequence). In nucleotides, the CDR3 is TGTGCCAGCAGCTTAGGGGTCCTCGGCAATCAGCCCCAGCATTTT. It encodes CASSLGVLGNQPQHF.

The V call is TRBV30, the J call TRBJ1-1; TRBD1 matches 8 bases. This CDR3 spans 14 amino acids. Germline V gene lookup returns CDR1 GTSNPN and CDR2 SVGIG (reference sequence). V was clipped by 4 bases and J by 0 bases; unmatched bases: 4. CDR3 sequence reads: CAWNRGMMNTEAFF. As DNA, the CDR3 is TGTGCCTGGAACAGGGGGATGATGAACACTGAAGCTTTCTTT.

This chain connects TRBV5-4 to TRBJ2-7; the D is unclear. CDR1 SGHNT and CDR2 YYREEE come from the germline V gene (reference sequence). The CDR3 sequence is 14 residues long. Trimming removed 1 base from V and 1 base from J, with 9 bases in between. CDR3 sequence: CASSLNPASYEQYF. In DNA, the CDR3 is TGTGCCAGCAGCTTGAACCCCGCTTCCTACGAGCAGTACTTC.

CDR3 loop: CASSHPGLAGGPTYNEQFF. CDR3 sequence (DNA): TGCGCCAGCAGCCACCCCGGACTAGCGGGAGGGCCAACTTACAATGAGCAGTTCTTC. The V and J genes are TRBV4-1 and TRBJ2-1; 15 nucleotides match TRBD2. This CDR3 is 19 amino acids long. V lost 3 bases and J lost 4; bases outside the gene matches: 10. Germline CDR1 and CDR2: MGHRA and YSYEKL.

The chain carries TRBV19 and TRBJ1-1, with no clear D. Germline CDR1 LNHDA, CDR2 SQIVND (reference sequence). The CDR3 consists of 15 residues. Trimming left V 4 bases short and J 1 base short, with 13 bases between. DNA for the CDR3: TGTGCCAGTAGTACCTCCTCAACCAGGAACACTGAAGCTTTCTTT. Translated, it gives CASSTSSTRNTEAFF.

This clone was seen once. The rearrangement joins TRBV21-1 to TRBJ2-1. TRBV21-1 is annotated as a pseudogene. This CDR3 has 15 residues. CDR3 bases: TGTGCCAGCAGCCGAGGGGACCCTGAGGACAATGAGCAGTTCTTC. It yields the protein CASSRGDPEDNEQFF.

Only a few counts were recorded for this clone. The V gene is TRBV27, the J gene TRBJ2-3; 12 nucleotides line up with TRBD2. The V and J ends lost 2 bases and 4 bases, in that order; junction bases with no gene match: 13. The CDR3 is 19 residues long. Per the germline V gene, CDR1 is MNHEY and CDR2 is SMNVEV (reference sequence). The CDR3 region is CASSLRGFLAGGVPDTQYF. The CDR3, as DNA: TGTGCCAGCAGTTTACGGGGGTTCCTAGCGGGAGGGGTGCCAGATACGCAGTATTTT.

In DNA form, the CDR3 reads TGTGCCAGCAGCGCGGTGGTTGTCAGCGGGGTATCCACCGGGGAGCTGTTTTTT. Residues: CASSAVVVSGVSTGELFF. The rearrangement uses TRBV9 and TRBJ2-2, with 7 nucleotides matching TRBD2. The germline gives CDR1 SGDLS, CDR2 YYNGEE. Losses at the gene ends were 3 bases for V and 4 bases for J; bases not matched to a gene: 15. The CDR3 sequence is 18 residues long.

The chain has TRBV11-2 and TRBJ2-2, with D hard to call. Germline V gene lookup returns CDR1 SGHAT and CDR2 FQNNGV. There are 16 residues in the CDR3. Trimming cost V 3 bases and J 0 bases, with 11 bases left between them. The DNA of the CDR3 is TGTGCCAGCAGCTTTATTCTGGGAACGAACACCGGGGAGCTGTTTTTT. This encodes CASSFILGTNTGELFF.

This chain joins TRBV9 and TRBJ2-3; 7 nucleotides line up with TRBD2. Germline V gives CDR1 SGDLS, CDR2 YYNGEE. This CDR3 is 16 amino acids long. J was trimmed by 8 bases and V by 0 bases; bases with no gene match: 12. As DNA, the CDR3 is TGTGCCAGCAGCGTAGGGTATCGGACTAGTGCGCTTACGCAGTATTTT. Amino acids: CASSVGYRTSALTQYF.

Notes on this clone: At one end, the junction sequence differs from germline, possibly due to a read error. The chain links TRBV19 to TRBJ1-2, with D possibly being TRBD1 (5 bases). The CDR3 is 13 amino acids. Germline CDR1 is LNHDA and CDR2 is SQIVND (reference sequence). The DNA for the CDR3 is TGTGCCAGTAGTATCGGGGAGGGGCCCAGCTCCAACTTC. Encoded protein: CASSIGEGPSSNF.

This rearrangement joins TRBV27 to TRBJ2-3; 7 bases align to TRBD2. The ends lost 6 bases at V and 0 bases at J; junction bases unmatched: 9. This CDR3 is built from 16 residues. CDR1 is MNHEY and CDR2 is SMNVEV in the germline V gene (reference sequence). The CDR3: CASRPRLAQSTDTQYF. DNA for the CDR3: TGTGCCAGCAGGCCAAGACTAGCACAAAGCACAGATACGCAGTATTTT.

V usage is TRBV7-3 and J usage is TRBJ2-1; a possible D gene is TRBD2 (6 bases). This CDR3 spans 15 amino acids. V lost 4 bases and J lost 2, with 12 bases in between. CDR1 SGHTA and CDR2 FQGTGA come from the germline V gene. CDR3 sequence (DNA): TGTGCCAGCAGCTCTCATAGCGGCACCTACAATGAGCAGTTCTTC. Protein product: CASSSHSGTYNEQFF.

This chain joins TRBV5-1 and TRBJ2-2; TRBD1 aligns across 8 bases. This CDR3 is built from 14 residues. V shed 4 bases, J shed 6 bases, and the junction held 5 bases outside the gene matches. Per germline, CDR1 SGHRS and CDR2 YFSETQ. The CDR3 sequence is CASSRQGLPGELFF. In DNA form, the CDR3 reads TGCGCCAGCAGCCGACAGGGGTTGCCCGGGGAGCTGTTTTTT.

The J gene is TRBJ1-2, the V gene TRBV7-2, with D possibly being TRBD1 (5 bases). This CDR3 is built from 15 residues. From germline, CDR1 is SGHTA and CDR2 FQGNSA. The germline V and J ends were trimmed by 3 bases and 8 bases, with 19 bases remaining between them. CDR3 residues: CASSLGGDWPGGYTF. In DNA form, the CDR3 reads TGTGCCAGCAGCTTGGGAGGGGACTGGCCTGGGGGCTACACCTTC.

This clone was seen a handful of times. J is TRBJ1-1 and V is TRBV28; TRBD1 matches 10 bases. The CDR3 covers 13 residues. Per the germline V gene, CDR1 is MDHEN and CDR2 is SYDVKM. J gave up 4 bases and V 7 bases, and 3 bases lay outside the gene matches. The CDR3 region is CASTDRGPTEAFF. The CDR3 region has the DNA TGTGCCAGCACCGACAGGGGGCCCACTGAAGCTTTCTTT.

The CDR3 reads CASSKGIRVKDNQPQHF. Here the CDR3 DNA reads TGTGCCAGCAGCAAGGGTATACGGGTGAAGGATAATCAGCCCCAGCATTTT. The chain combines TRBV21-1 with TRBJ1-5. TRBV21-1 is reported as a pseudogene. This CDR3 is built from 17 residues.

The chain recombines TRBV2 with TRBJ1-4; D possibly corresponds to TRBD1 (5 bases). Trimming removed 5 bases at V and 10 bases at J, with 26 bases between. The germline CDR1 and CDR2 sequences are SNHLY and FYNNEI. This CDR3 is 17 amino acids long. The CDR3 nucleotides read TGTGCCAGCAGTACCCCAGGGAGTCGGACTGCGTCGGGAAAACTGTTTTTT. This sequence encodes CASSTPGSRTASGKLFF.

The CDR3 loop reads CASSFNGAATDTQYF. CDR3 coding DNA: TGTGCCAGCAGCTTTAACGGGGCCGCCACAGATACGCAGTATTTT. The J gene is TRBJ2-3, the V gene TRBV7-3; D assignment may be TRBD1 or TRBD2 (5 bases each). The CDR3 runs to 15 residues. Germline lookup yields CDR1 SGHTA and CDR2 FQGTGA. Between the trimmed V and J ends, which lost 3 bases and 2 bases, there was a span of 12 bases.